A single sample is the source of the 20 T cell receptor beta chains below, sequenced in a study of T cells in Graves' hyperthyroidism and ophthalmopathy. Template material for amplifying TCR beta CDR3 regions consisted of RNA transcripts. In the first-round RT-PCR of the TCR CDR3, the HTBI primer set was used. TCRdb re-called the multiplex PCR reads through MiXCR, storing one row per CDR3 protein. The sample includes around 97,000 distinct CDR3 sequences, 47% seen only once; the top ten take under 30%. What was sequenced was blood. These receptors all stem from a man in his forties with Graves' hyperthyroidism.

This clonotype was seen at least ten times. The V gene is TRBV11-2, the J gene TRBJ1-1, with D unclear. Germline CDR1 is SGHAT and CDR2 is FQNNGV. Trimming cost V 1 base and J 5 bases, with 17 bases left between them. This CDR3 region has 16 residues. CDR3 amino acids: CASSLGFSAGGTEAFF. The CDR3, as DNA: TGTGCCAGCAGCTTAGGTTTCAGTGCAGGAGGAACTGAAGCTTTCTTT.

This clonotype was seen many times. The V and J genes are TRBV7-9 and TRBJ2-7, with D uncertain. The CDR3 is 12 amino acids. Trimming cost V 5 bases and J 7 bases, with 12 bases left between them. The germline V gene has CDR1 SEHNR and CDR2 FQNEAQ (reference sequence). DNA for the CDR3: TGTGCCAGCAGCCGACAACTTGGTGAGCAGTACTTC. Translating gives CASSRQLGEQYF.

This clonotype showed up many times. The chain links TRBV15 to TRBJ2-4, with D possibly being TRBD2 (6 bases). The CDR3 is made up of 15 amino acids. Looked up from germline, CDR1 is LNHNV and CDR2 is YYDKDF (reference sequence). Between the trimmed V and J ends, which lost 5 bases and 10 bases, there was a span of 21 bases. The CDR3 region is CATSPDWGGGLIQYF. The CDR3 DNA is TGTGCCACCAGCCCCGACTGGGGTGGGGGACTTATTCAGTACTTC.

Worth noting for this clonotype: Just one base apart from a much larger clone, this may be a read error. This chain connects TRBV9 to TRBJ1-3, with D uncertain. There are 16 residues in the CDR3. Germline values: CDR1 SGDLS, CDR2 YYNGEE. The CDR3 spells CASSPGYVYSGNTICF. CDR3 nucleotides: TGTGCCAGCAGCCCCGGGTACGTCTACTCTGGAAACACCATATGTTTT.

The chain is built from TRBV6-6 and TRBJ2-2; D tentatively reads TRBD1 or TRBD2 (5 bases each). V lost 0 bases, J lost 8 bases, and 13 bases lay in between. Germline V gene data show CDR1 as MNHNY and CDR2 as SVGAGI (reference sequence). This CDR3 spans 15 amino acids. The DNA for the CDR3 is TGTGCCAGCAGTTACTCGGGACGACAGCGAGGGGAGCTGTTTTTT. Protein sequence: CASSYSGRQRGELFF.

Remarks on this clonotype: Here the CDR3 omits its conserved ending phenylalanine or tryptophan, so a read error is the likely source. The chain recombines TRBV28 with TRBJ1-5, with 9 bases that match TRBD1. The CDR3 covers 18 residues. J was trimmed by 2 bases and V by 0 bases; bases with no gene match: 8. Germline-derived CDR1 and CDR2 are MDHEN and SYDVKM. In DNA form, the CDR3 reads TGTGCCAGCAGTTTATGGTTGGGACAGGGCGTAGGCAATCAGCCCCAGCATTTA. It translates to CASSLWLGQGVGNQPQHL.

This clonotype was seen repeatedly, ten times or more. The chain joins TRBV2 to TRBJ2-7; no firm D call. V lost 7 bases, J lost 3 bases, and 13 bases lay in between. The length of the CDR3 is 13 residues. Germline CDR1 reads SNHLY; CDR2 reads FYNNEI. CDR3: CASTSGRNYEQYF. As DNA, the CDR3 is TGTGCCAGCACTTCGGGCAGAAACTACGAGCAGTACTTC.

This clonotype has ten or more counts. This chain links TRBV7-9 with TRBJ2-3; D is undetermined. Germline CDR1 and CDR2: SEHNR and FQNEAQ (reference sequence). The CDR3 spans 13 residues. Trimming left V 5 bases short and J 6 bases short, with 12 bases between. Here the CDR3 DNA reads TGTGCCAGCAGCAGCCCAGGAACCGATACGCAGTATTTT. Translating gives CASSSPGTDTQYF.

A word on this clonotype: One junction end does not reproduce the germline sequence, and a read error may be involved. Written as DNA, the CDR3 is TGTGCCAGCAGCCTAAGGCGGGAGGTATCCTACAATGAGCAGTCCTTC. Translated, it gives CASSLRREVSYNEQSF. The chain has TRBV11-3 and TRBJ2-1; 8 bases are a match to TRBD2. The germline CDR1 and CDR2 sequences are SGHNT and YENEEA. CDR3 length: 16 residues.

V usage is TRBV20-1 and J usage is TRBJ2-2; D call uncertain. Germline CDR1 and CDR2: DFQATT and SNEGSKA (reference sequence). Trimming pared 3 bases from V and 8 bases from J, leaving 7 bases between. CDR3 length: 11 amino acids. The CDR3 DNA reads TGCAGTGCTAGCGGTACAGGGGAGCTGTTTTTT. Translating it yields CSASGTGELFF.

This clonotype was detected ten times or more. CDR3 in DNA: TGTGCCAGCAGCGATAGCGGGAGGGGAGAGACCCAGTACTTC. Its protein is CASSDSGRGETQYF. The chain links TRBV7-9 to TRBJ2-5, with 11 bases that match TRBD2. This CDR3 has 14 amino acids. CDR1 and CDR2 (germline): SEHNR, FQNEAQ (reference sequence). V trimming: 5 bases; J trimming: 4 bases; junction bases outside the gene matches: 3.

This rearrangement joins TRBV10-3 to TRBJ2-1; no reliable D call. The CDR3 length is 11 residues. V was pared by 3 bases and J by 7 bases, with 4 bases between. The germline V gene encodes CDR1 ENHRY and CDR2 SYGVKD. CDR3 region: CAISDGNEQFF. The CDR3 DNA follows: TGTGCCATCAGTGACGGAAATGAGCAGTTCTTC.

At least ten counts were recorded for this clonotype. The chain carries TRBV6-6 and TRBJ1-5; weak D call: TRBD1 (5 bases). This CDR3 comprises 12 residues. The V and J ends lost 7 bases and 9 bases respectively, with 13 bases between them. Germline lookup yields CDR1 MNHNY and CDR2 SVGAGI (reference sequence). The CDR3, as DNA: TGTGCCAGCAACCTTTATGGGGGGCCCCAGCATTTT. It specifies CASNLYGGPQHF.

This clonotype was recorded at least ten times. The CDR3 sequence: CASVGTDYEQYF. The CDR3 region has the DNA TGTGCCAGCGTCGGGACAGACTACGAGCAGTACTTC. This rearrangement joins TRBV27 to TRBJ2-7; TRBD1 aligns across 7 bases. In germline, CDR1 is MNHEY, CDR2 SMNVEV (reference sequence). J gave up 3 bases and V 8 bases, and 4 bases lay outside the gene matches. The CDR3 sequence is 12 residues long.

This clonotype occurred many times. As DNA, the CDR3 is TGCAGCGTTGGTGTTGGCGGGAGTACAGATACGCAGTATTTT. Amino acids: CSVGVGGSTDTQYF. This rearrangement joins TRBV29-1 to TRBJ2-3, with 7 bases identical to TRBD2. The V and J ends lost 4 bases and 3 bases, in that order; junction bases with no gene match: 7. The CDR3 has 14 residues. Germline V gene data show CDR1 as SQVTM and CDR2 as ANQGSEA.

This chain uses TRBV4-3 with TRBJ2-2; 7 nucleotides line up with TRBD2. This CDR3 is 17 amino acids long. Trimming cost V 5 bases and J 3 bases; bases outside gene matches: 12. Germline CDR1 is LGHNA and CDR2 is YSLEER. CDR3 nucleotide sequence: TGCGCCAGCAGCTTTAAGCGGGAACAAGGGGACACCGGGGAGCTGTTTTTT. Translated, it gives CASSFKREQGDTGELFF.

The sample holds a few counts of this clonotype. A clone one base away is much larger, so this may be a read error. In nucleotides, the CDR3 is TGCAGTTCGCCTAGCAGAGGGGGGGCAAACGCCTACGAGCAGTACTTC. Amino acid sequence: CSSPSRGGANAYEQYF. The V gene is TRBV20-1, the J gene TRBJ2-7; D might be TRBD2 (7 bases). Germline CDR1 is DFQATT and CDR2 is SNEGSKA (reference sequence). V lost 8 bases and J lost 2, with 25 bases in between. There are 16 residues in the CDR3.

The rearrangement links TRBV10-3 to TRBJ1-2; TRBD1 is a possible D gene (5 bases). The germline gives CDR1 ENHRY, CDR2 SYGVKD. This CDR3 contains 12 residues. V lost 6 bases and J 4 bases, leaving 9 bases between the germline ends. CDR3 in amino acids: CAIREGPYGYTF. In DNA, the CDR3 is TGTGCCATCAGGGAGGGGCCCTATGGCTACACCTTC.

The V and J genes are TRBV10-3 and TRBJ2-5, with 9 bases identical to TRBD2. From germline, CDR1 is ENHRY and CDR2 SYGVKD. J gave up 3 bases and V 10 bases, and 6 bases lay outside the gene matches. This CDR3 is 13 amino acids long. The CDR3 DNA sequence: TGTGCCAGCGGGCGGGGGGGCAAAGAGACCCAGTACTTC. It translates to CASGRGGKETQYF.

The CDR3 DNA is TGCAGCTTGGAAGGGACCGGGGCCAACGTCCTGACTTTC. Its translation: CSLEGTGANVLTF. The chain combines TRBV29-1 with TRBJ2-6; D might be TRBD1 or TRBD2, each matching 5 bases. Germline V gene sequence: CDR1 SQVTM, CDR2 ANQGSEA. The CDR3 runs 13 residues. The V and J ends lost 8 bases and 4 bases respectively, with 12 bases between them.